This record looks at one T cell receptor beta chain sequence and its context. What it recognizes is unknown. The template used for profiling TCR beta VDJ and CDR3 was genomic DNA. TCRdb fed the reads into MiXCR, producing one record per CDR3 protein. The sample shows 200,000 to 250,000 distinct CDR3 sequences, around 60% of them seen only once. This entry comes from a study of CD8+CD57+ T cells in acquired aplastic anemia. In the study overall: DNA from sorted CD4+ and CD8+ cells averaged roughly 3.2 ug. CD4+ cells from healthy donors averaged about 9.8 million reads. The study's findings and limits: Roughly 30 CD8+ CDR3 sequences occurred in both the patients and the controls. Patients versus controls showed no significant CD8+ Simpson's diversity difference.

V lost 1 base and J lost 4; bases outside the gene matches: 14. The CDR3 runs 19 residues. Germline CDR1 reads SEHNR; CDR2 reads FQNEAQ (reference sequence). V is TRBV7-9 and J is TRBJ2-3; 10 positions match TRBD2. This TCR was recovered from a human donor in good health. The sample taken for sequencing was sorted CD4+, CD8+, or CD8+CD57+ T cells (not recorded which) from PBMCs. The CDR3 here is CASSLVPSGSLTEADTQYF. In DNA, the CDR3 is TGTGCCAGCAGCTTAGTTCCTAGCGGGAGCCTAACTGAGGCAGATACGCAGTATTTT.